This TCR beta chain stems from a study of OX40 agonist ivuxolimab in advanced cancers. Repertoires were generated with immunoSEQ multiplex PCR, while TCRdb's copy carries only in-frame clones and drops some. Of about 31,000 clones in the sample, roughly 80% were seen once. Germline V CDR1 and CDR2: LNHNV, YYDKDF (reference sequence). The V end was cut by 0 bases, the J end by 4 bases, with 8 bases between. The CDR3 runs to 14 residues. This sequence originates from an adult with an advanced solid tumor such as melanoma, head and neck, liver or kidney cancer. The chain has TRBV15 and TRBJ2-3, with D tentatively TRBD2 (5 bases). This specimen was CD4+ or CD8+ T cells sorted from blood, taken in a trial of the OX40 agonist ivuxolimab. CDR3: CATSRDLEADTQYF. The CDR3 DNA sequence: TGTGCCACCAGCAGAGATTTGGAGGCAGATACGCAGTATTTT.